One and the same sample provided the 10 T cell receptor beta chains below, sequenced in a study of blood T cell repertoires in COVID-19. Measured with immunoSEQ multiplex PCR; TCRdb has only the in-frame clones, and not every one. The repertoire consists of roughly 20,000 clones, with just under 95% occurring once and the leading ten covering roughly 5.8%. The sample comprised peripheral blood. These receptor sequences come from a human donor in a cohort sampled during active COVID-19.

This clone was counted a single time. The DNA for the CDR3 is TGTGCCAGCAGCTTAGGACAGGGCTACACTGAAGCTTTCTTT. As protein: CASSLGQGYTEAFF. The rearrangement uses TRBV13 and TRBJ1-1; possible D gene TRBD1, 6 bases. The germline gives CDR1 PRHDT, CDR2 FYEKMQ (reference sequence). V was pared by 0 bases and J by 3 bases, with 8 bases between. The CDR3 spans 14 residues.

CDR3 amino acids: CASKSPGGANVLTF. DNA for the CDR3: TGTGCCAGCAAATCCCCCGGTGGGGCCAACGTCCTGACTTTC. The chain carries TRBV27 and TRBJ2-6; D gene ambiguous. The V end was cut by 7 bases, the J end by 3 bases, with 10 bases between. The CDR3 is 14 residues long. The germline V gene has CDR1 MNHEY and CDR2 SMNVEV (reference sequence). The whole variable domain, filled in from reference TRBV27 and TRBJ2-6, reads EAQVTQNPRYLITVTGKKLTVTCSQNMNHEYMSWYRQDPGLGLRQIYYSMNVEVTDKGDVPEGYKVSRKEKRNFPLILESPSPNQTSLYFCASKSPGGANVLTFGAGSRLTVL.

The chain recombines TRBV4-1 with TRBJ2-7, with 7 bases aligning to TRBD1. With V trimmed by 3 bases and J by 3 bases, 5 bases remained unmatched. Germline assignment: CDR1 MGHRA and CDR2 YSYEKL. This CDR3 is built from 14 residues. CDR3 sequence reads: CASSHVTGNYEQYF. The CDR3, as DNA: TGCGCCAGCAGCCACGTGACAGGGAACTACGAGCAGTACTTC.

This sequence joins TRBV5-1 and TRBJ2-3; TRBD2 matches at 7 bases. V gave up 0 bases and J gave up 3 bases; unmatched junction bases: 4. The germline V gene encodes CDR1 SGHRS and CDR2 YFSETQ. The CDR3 is 15 residues long. The CDR3, as DNA: TGCGCCAGCAGCTTGGGCGGGAGAAGGACAGATACGCAGTATTTT. Translating it yields CASSLGGRRTDTQYF.

The rearrangement uses TRBV6-5 and TRBJ1-1; unclear D gene. V was shortened by 0 bases and J by 1 base, with 9 bases between the two germline ends. This CDR3 comprises 15 residues. Germline V CDR1 and CDR2: MNHEY, SVGAGI. The DNA for the CDR3 is TGTGCCAGCAGTTACTCGAGTTTCCCGAACACTGAAGCTTTCTTT. It is translated as CASSYSSFPNTEAFF.

This clone was observed once. The chain links TRBV28 to TRBJ1-2, with 8 bases fitting TRBD1. V was pared by 7 bases and J by 7 bases, with 11 bases of the junction left unmatched. Germline assignment: CDR1 MDHEN and CDR2 SYDVKM. The CDR3 extends over 14 amino acids. As DNA, the CDR3 is TGTGCCAGCACGAGCGGCCAGGGGGCAAGTGGCTACACCTTC. It yields the protein CASTSGQGASGYTF.

This rearrangement joins TRBV29-1 to TRBJ2-7; 8 positions match TRBD1. The germline gives CDR1 SQVTM, CDR2 ANQGSEA. The V gene end was trimmed by 7 bases and the J gene end by 0 bases; junction bases not matched to a gene: 11. The CDR3 is made up of 15 amino acids. CDR3 nucleotides: TGCAGCGCCCACGACAGGGGATCGGGCTCCTACGAGCAGTACTTC. This sequence encodes CSAHDRGSGSYEQYF.

The chain combines TRBV15 with TRBJ1-1; possible D gene TRBD1, 6 bases. The CDR3 consists of 15 residues. Germline V CDR1 and CDR2: LNHNV, YYDKDF (reference sequence). The V end was cut by 4 bases, the J end by 6 bases, with 18 bases between. The CDR3 DNA sequence: TGTGCCACCAGCACGCTAACAGGGATAAGGGCTGAAGCTTTCTTT. Residues: CATSTLTGIRAEAFF.

J is TRBJ2-7 and V is TRBV6-6, with D perhaps TRBD1 (5 bases). V shed 0 bases and J shed 3 bases, with 6 bases lying between them. This CDR3 comprises 13 residues. Germline CDR1 reads MNHNY; CDR2 reads SVGAGI (reference sequence). The CDR3 region has the DNA TGTGCCAGCAGTTACTCCGACAGCTACGAGCAGTACTTC. It codes for CASSYSDSYEQYF.

The gene calls are TRBV24-1 and TRBJ2-7, with 14 nucleotides matching TRBD2. The V and J ends lost 3 bases and 6 bases, in that order; junction bases with no gene match: 9. The CDR3 contains 17 residues. CDR1 is KGHDR, CDR2 SFDVKD, per germline. CDR3 sequence reads: CATSDPPGTSGSGEQYF. The CDR3, as DNA: TGTGCCACCAGTGATCCCCCAGGGACTAGCGGGAGTGGCGAGCAGTACTTC.